Included here is one T cell receptor beta chain sequence, with context. Its antigen is not known. This record comes from a study of T cells after yellow fever vaccination. As for the study in general: Fractions low in cell number were prepared with SMART-Seq v4 Ultra Low Input. Broader study findings: High-abundance clonotypes from the bulk population could contaminate FACS-sorted repertoires. Peaking on day 5 versus 15, the secondary response was faster but weaker.

They built TCR cDNA with 5'RACE template switching, a step that put in a universal primer site and UMIs. Each CDR3 protein gets one entry after TCRdb re-called the 5' RACE reads with MiXCR. The data show approximately 350,000 distinct CDR3 sequences, around 10% seen once. There are 13 residues in the CDR3. Germline V CDR1 and CDR2: LNHDA, SQIVND (reference sequence). V was clipped by 6 bases and J by 3 bases, with 11 bases between them. This chain connects TRBV19 to TRBJ1-1, with a possible D match to TRBD1 (5 bases). The receptor was isolated from a man in his late teens or twenties who received the YFV17D yellow fever vaccine. This sample comprised PBMCs, obtained on the day of the first yellow fever vaccination. CDR3 amino acids: CASSKGPDTEAFF. In nucleotides, the CDR3 is TGTGCCAGTAGCAAGGGGCCAGACACTGAAGCTTTCTTT.